The TCR beta chain described here comes from a study of tumor-infiltrating lymphocytes in localized non-small cell lung cancer. Across the whole study: Patients included smokers and never-smokers with various histologies, some sampled after neoadjuvant chemotherapy.

Measured with immunoSEQ multiplex PCR; TCRdb has only the in-frame clones, and not every one. The top ten hold around 15% of the sample, which has 3,000 or so clones, 70% seen once. This CDR3 is built from 15 residues. V lost 4 bases to trimming and J lost 1 base, with 14 bases between them. Per the germline V gene, CDR1 is SGHRS and CDR2 is YFSETQ. This clone is medium-sized within its sample. The antigen remains unidentified. Findings of the study overall: Immunotypes IM1 and IM2 had similar TCR-derived T-cell fractions. Technical variation could not be separated from intratumor heterogeneity here.

The chain is built from TRBV5-1 and TRBJ1-1; possible D gene TRBD1, 6 bases. This receptor was obtained from a human donor with non-small cell lung cancer. Material for sequencing was uninvolved lung tissue not adjacent to the tumor. CDR3 in DNA: TGCGCCAGCAGCCCGGGGGGGGCGCGGAACACTGAAGCTTTCTTT. This encodes CASSPGGARNTEAFF.